These T cell receptor beta chains were read from a single sample in a study of CD8+ T cells in alopecia areata. Clones were sequenced by immunoSEQ multiplex PCR, and TCRdb holds only the in-frame ones, with some missing. The data contain about 190,000 clones, 50% to 70% of them singletons. Source: CD4+ T cells sorted from blood, taken around week 49, from a patient treated with tofacitinib. All receptors derive from a human donor with alopecia areata. Both conserved end residues are part of each CDR3. A D gene is named only where the DNA matches it firmly. Clone size is given for some rows only: seen once, a few or many times, or a class if the clone is expanded.

clone size	D gene	V gene	J gene	CDR3 DNA	CDR3 protein
NA	TRBD1	TRBV27	TRBJ1-2	TGTGCCAGCAGTTTACCAGGGGGAGGCTACACCTTC	CASSLPGGGYTF
NA	NA	TRBV9	TRBJ1-2	TGTGCCAGCAGCGTAGGGGAGGGGAACTATGGCTACACCTTC	CASSVGEGNYGYTF
NA	NA	TRBV30	TRBJ1-2	TGTGCCTGGAGTCCACCCATGTCAGGGTATGGCTACACCTTC	CAWSPPMSGYGYTF
NA	NA	TRBV29-1	TRBJ2-4	TGCAGCGTTGAAGATTGGCTACAGCCGGGTTTAAACATTCAGTACTTC	CSVEDWLQPGLNIQYF
NA	NA	TRBV27	TRBJ1-2	TGTGCCAGCAGCCCTATGGGCTCTGGCTACACCTTC	CASSPMGSGYTF
NA	NA	TRBV2	TRBJ1-3	TGTGCCAGCAGTGAACCGGCCTCGGATGATACCACCATATATTTT	CASSEPASDDTTIYF
NA	NA	TRBV29-1	TRBJ1-1	TGCAGCGTTGAATCCCGGGTGAACACTGAAGCTTTCTTT	CSVESRVNTEAFF
NA	NA	TRBV7-6	TRBJ2-1	TGTGCCAGCAGCAGGGGCGAAAGGAATGAGCAGTTCTTC	CASSRGERNEQFF
NA	NA	TRBV10-3	TRBJ2-1	TGTGCCATCAGTGAGTTGGAAAACAATGAGCAGTTCTTC	CAISELENNEQFF
few	NA	TRBV29-1	TRBJ2-3	TGCAGCGTTGAAGGGGCCACAGATACGCAGTATTTT	CSVEGATDTQYF
NA	NA	TRBV15	TRBJ1-5	TGTGCCACCAGCAGAGCCCTTGGCAATCAGCCCCAGCATTTT	CATSRALGNQPQHF
NA	TRBD2	TRBV30	TRBJ2-3	TGTGCCTGGGGTGGACTAGCGGGGGGCCGCACAGATACGCAGTATTTT	CAWGGLAGGRTDTQYF
few	NA	TRBV4-3	TRBJ2-2	TGCGCCAGCAGCCAAGAACCCTTGAACACCGGGGAGCTGTTTTTT	CASSQEPLNTGELFF
NA	NA	TRBV6-4	TRBJ2-7	TGTGCCGGCCCATTCTGGGAGCAGTACTTC	CAGPFWEQYF
NA	NA	TRBV15	TRBJ1-1	TGTGCCACCAGCGAGCGGACAGAGAACACTGAAGCTTTCTTT	CATSERTENTEAFF
NA	NA	TRBV19	TRBJ2-7	TGTGCCAGTACCTCCCCGATTGCGGTTTACTCCTACGAGCAGTACTTC	CASTSPIAVYSYEQYF
NA	TRBD2	TRBV29-1	TRBJ2-3	TGCAGCGTTTCGCCTAGCGGGGGGTCAGCTAATACGCAGTATTTT	CSVSPSGGSANTQYF
NA	TRBD1	TRBV2	TRBJ1-5	TGTGCCAGCAGTTCTGGACAGGGAAGTCAGCCCCAGCATTTT	CASSSGQGSQPQHF
few	TRBD1	TRBV9	TRBJ1-2	TGTGCCAGCAGCGTAGGAGGACAGGACTATGGCTACACCTTC	CASSVGGQDYGYTF
NA	NA	TRBV2	TRBJ1-2	TGTGCCAGCACCACCTTGAGGACGGATGGCTACACCTTC	CASTTLRTDGYTF
NA	NA	TRBV2	TRBJ2-3	TGTGCCAGCAGTAGAGGGACCCGCACAGATACGCAGTATTTT	CASSRGTRTDTQYF
few	NA	TRBV10-2	TRBJ2-5	TGCGCCAGCGGGAAGGGGATAGAGACCCAGTACTTC	CASGKGIETQYF
NA	NA	TRBV7-2	TRBJ1-2	TGTGCCAGCAGCTTAGGGGAGGGGATCGCTATGGTCTCCTACACCTTC	CASSLGEGIAMVSYTF
NA	NA	TRBV30	TRBJ2-1	TGTGCCTGGAGTGGGCTAAACAATGAGCAGTTCTTC	CAWSGLNNEQFF
few	TRBD2	TRBV18	TRBJ2-1	TGTGCCAGCTCACCAGCTAGCGGGGGATTCTCCTACAATGAGCAGTTCTTC	CASSPASGGFSYNEQFF
NA	TRBD1	TRBV2	TRBJ1-1	TGTGCCAGCTCCACAGGGGGGAACACTGAAGCTTTCTTT	CASSTGGNTEAFF
NA	TRBD1	TRBV28	TRBJ2-7	TGTGCCAGCAGTTTGTTATCGGGGACAGGGCACTCCTACGAGCAGTACTTC	CASSLLSGTGHSYEQYF
NA	NA	TRBV2	TRBJ2-6	TGTGCCAGCAAGGGTAGCTCTGGGGCCAACGTCCTGACTTTC	CASKGSSGANVLTF
few	NA	TRBV25-1	TRBJ1-4	TGTGCCAGTCGGGACCCGGGACTTAATGAAAAACTGTTTTTT	CASRDPGLNEKLFF
once	NA	TRBV10-3	TRBJ1-2	TGTGCCATCAGTGAGTCGCAGGGCGGCTACACCTTC	CAISESQGGYTF
NA	NA	TRBV5-6	TRBJ2-1	TGTGCCAGCAGCTTTGGCGGTATTCGCAATGAGCAGTTCTTC	CASSFGGIRNEQFF
NA	TRBD2	TRBV7-2	TRBJ2-1	TGTGCCAGCAGCTTAGCGGCTAGCGGGGGTTACAATGAGCAGTTCTTC	CASSLAASGGYNEQFF
NA	NA	TRBV30	TRBJ2-7	TGTGCCTGGAGTACCAACTACGAGCAGTACTTC	CAWSTNYEQYF
NA	TRBD1	TRBV29-1	TRBJ1-1	TGCAGCGTCACAGGGGTGACTGAAGCTTTCTTT	CSVTGVTEAFF
NA	NA	TRBV18	TRBJ1-2	TGTGCCAGCTCGCAAACATTACAATTTGGGGATGGCTACACCTTC	CASSQTLQFGDGYTF
NA	TRBD1	TRBV27	TRBJ2-7	TGTGCCAGCAGTCAACTACAGGGGGCCGAGTACTTC	CASSQLQGAEYF
NA	NA	TRBV7-3	TRBJ2-3	TGTGCCAGCAGCTTAAGTCAAGCAGATACGCAGTATTTT	CASSLSQADTQYF
NA	TRBD1	TRBV11-2	TRBJ2-2	TGTGCCAGCAGCTCCCGACAGGGGTACACCGGGGAGCTGTTTTTT	CASSSRQGYTGELFF
once	TRBD1	TRBV5-1	TRBJ2-7	TGCGCCAGCAGCTTGGCGCAGGGGGCGAATTATCCCTACGAGCAGTACTTC	CASSLAQGANYPYEQYF
once	NA	TRBV11-2	TRBJ2-1	TGTGCCAGCAGCTTAATGCTAGAGCCCTACAATGAGCAGTTCTTC	CASSLMLEPYNEQFF
NA	NA	TRBV19	TRBJ1-6	TGTGCCAGTCGGGCAGGAGGTTATAATTCACCCCTCCACTTT	CASRAGGYNSPLHF
NA	NA	TRBV7-2	TRBJ1-5	TGTGCCAGCAGCTTGAAAGGAGGTGGGAATCAGCCCCAGCATTTT	CASSLKGGGNQPQHF
NA	TRBD2	TRBV10-3	TRBJ2-3	TGTGCCATCAGTGATGTTCTAGCGGGGGGGCCTGGGTCAGATACGCAGTATTTT	CAISDVLAGGPGSDTQYF
NA	NA	TRBV11-2	TRBJ2-7	TGTGCCAGCAGCTTAGATAGGTCCAGGAGCTCCTACGAGCAGTACTTC	CASSLDRSRSSYEQYF
once	NA	TRBV5-1	TRBJ1-1	TGCGCCAGTTCGACGGACGAAGGGTCTGAAGCTTTCTTT	CASSTDEGSEAFF
NA	TRBD1	TRBV30	TRBJ1-5	TGTGCCTCCACGGGACAGGCCGGACAGCAGCCCCAGCATTTT	CASTGQAGQQPQHF
once	NA	TRBV4-3	TRBJ2-1	TGCGCCAGCAGCTTGGAAGGTAGCTCCTACAATGAGCAGTTCTTC	CASSLEGSSYNEQFF
NA	NA	TRBV29-1	TRBJ2-3	TGCAGCGTTGTATACACAGATACGCAGTATTTT	CSVVYTDTQYF
NA	TRBD1	TRBV30	TRBJ1-5	TGTGCCTGGAGACAGGGGGCTCAGAATCAGCCCCAGCATTTT	CAWRQGAQNQPQHF
NA	NA	TRBV2	TRBJ2-1	TGTGCCAGCACCCTGGACACAAACTCCTACAATGAGCAGTTCTTC	CASTLDTNSYNEQFF
NA	NA	TRBV4-3	TRBJ1-6	TGCGCCAGCAGCCCCACAGGCGCTTCACCCCTCCACTTT	CASSPTGASPLHF
once	NA	TRBV5-1	TRBJ1-5	TGCGCCAGCAGCTTGTATCCGGGGGCGGGTAATCAGCCCCAGCATTTT	CASSLYPGAGNQPQHF
NA	NA	TRBV23-1	TRBJ2-7	TGCGCCAGCAGTCACGTATTCCCGTTCAGTCTAAACTCCTACGAGCAGTACTTC	CASSHVFPFSLNSYEQYF
NA	NA	TRBV11-2	TRBJ2-2	TGTGCCAGCAGCTCCCAGTACACCGGGGAGCTGTTTTTT	CASSSQYTGELFF